The rows below give T cell receptor beta chains drawn from one sample of a study of T cells after yellow fever vaccination. From the 5' RACE reads, TCRdb called clonotypes with MiXCR, one entry per CDR3 protein. The table shows under 400,000 distinct CDR3 sequences, with about 9.9% occurring only once. The source was PBMCs, collected on the day of the first yellow fever vaccination. Receptor source: a man aged 18 to 29 who received the YFV17D yellow fever vaccine. The CDR3 runs from the conserved cysteine through the conserved F or W. The order of the fields is D gene, CDR3 length, V gene, J gene, clone size, CDR3 DNA, CDR3 protein. The D gene is left open where the match is weak. Size is stated for part of the rows, as once, few or many counts, or as a class when the clone is expanded.

>TRBD2|16|TRBV27|TRBJ2-1|.
TGTGCCAGCAGTTTCGTTGGGCGGGGGGAGTTCAATGAGCAGTTCTTC
CASSFVGRGEFNEQFF
>.|16|TRBV7-2|TRBJ2-3|.
TGTGCCAGCAGCCATAACTTAGTAGGCGGCACAGATACGCAGTATTTT
CASSHNLVGGTDTQYF
>.|13|TRBV29-1|TRBJ2-1|.
TGCAGCGTTGAAGGGCCAGACTACAATGAGCAGTTCTTC
CSVEGPDYNEQFF
>.|13|TRBV7-9|TRBJ2-5|.
TGTGCCAGCAGCCAACAGGGACAAGAGACCCAGTACTTC
CASSQQGQETQYF
>.|15|TRBV15|TRBJ2-3|many
TGTGCCACCAGCAGGGCAGCCGGGGGCCCAGATACGCAGTATTTT
CATSRAAGGPDTQYF
>.|13|TRBV24-1|TRBJ2-1|few
TGTGCCACCAGCGACGAGCGGGACATGGAGCAGTTCTTC
CATSDERDMEQFF
>.|13|TRBV12-3/TRBV12-4|TRBJ2-7|few
TGTGCCAGCAGTTTTCCTTTCCCCAACGAGCAGTACTTC
CASSFPFPNEQYF
>TRBD2|16|TRBV5-6|TRBJ2-3|.
TGTGCCAGCAGCCGGACTAGCGGGGGACACACAGATACGCAGTATTTT
CASSRTSGGHTDTQYF
>.|14|TRBV7-2|TRBJ2-7|many
TGTGCCAGCAGCTATAGGCCCCGGGGTTACGAGCAGTACTTC
CASSYRPRGYEQYF
>.|11|TRBV2|TRBJ2-2|.
TGTGCCAGCAGTGTTCTCGGGGAGCTGTTTTTT
CASSVLGELFF
>.|15|TRBV7-2|TRBJ2-5|.
TGTGCCAGCAGCTCCCCCTGGGGGGACGAAGAGACCCAGTACTTC
CASSSPWGDEETQYF
>.|12|TRBV7-9|TRBJ2-7|.
TGTGCCAGCAGCTTAGGTGTCAACGAGCAGTACTTC
CASSLGVNEQYF
>.|19|TRBV5-6|TRBJ2-3|few
TGTGCCAGCAGCCCGCAGGCGGGCAGGCCTTTCACTAGCACAGATACGCAGTATTTT
CASSPQAGRPFTSTDTQYF
>.|14|TRBV7-3|TRBJ2-2|few
TGTGCCAGCAGCTCCGACCTACCCACCGGGGAGCTGTTTTTT
CASSSDLPTGELFF
>.|15|TRBV19|TRBJ2-1|.
TGTGCCAGTAGTATATCTGGACAGACGAACAATGAGCAGTTCTTC
CASSISGQTNNEQFF
>.|13|TRBV29-1|TRBJ2-1|few
TGCAGCGCTTTTTGGGTCGTCCTCAATGAGCAGTTCTTC
CSAFWVVLNEQFF
>.|14|TRBV10-3|TRBJ2-5|few
TGTGCCATCAGTGACATGCAGGCACAAGAGACCCAGTACTTC
CAISDMQAQETQYF